This TCR beta chain came from a study of regulatory T cells in long-lasting Graves disease. Whole-study findings and limits: Whereas roughly 1,000 public clonotypes were shared by new patients, persistent patients shared more, at under 3,000.

A remark on this clonotype: The antigen remains unidentified.

The time point: newly diagnosed GD, antithyroid drugs for less than 3 months. The TCR library used RNA extracted from PBMCs. Peripheral blood, at 8.5 to 9 milliliters, went into EDTA tubes. The CDR3 spans 15 residues. Looked up from germline, CDR1 is LGHNA and CDR2 is YSLEER. Trimming pared 4 bases from V and 4 bases from J, leaving 13 bases between. Libraries of TCR beta came from iRepertoire HTBI primers plus Arm-PCR of CDR3 regions. TCRdb reprocessed the multiplex PCR reads with MiXCR, giving one entry per CDR3 protein. The data contain 520,000 or so distinct CDR3 sequences, approximately 12% of them singletons. This sample also belongs to another study, concerning T cells in Graves' hyperthyroidism and ophthalmopathy. That source reports: The study enrolled patients aged 18 to 65 with newly diagnosed hyperthyroidism of under 2 months' duration. An initial round of RT-PCR targeting the TCR CDR3 relied on the HTBI primer set.

This sample comprised peripheral blood mononuclear cells (PBMCs), obtained at new diagnosis, from a patient treated with antithyroid drugs. The V and J genes are TRBV4-3 and TRBJ1-4, with D tentatively TRBD1 (5 bases). This clonotype was obtained from a woman aged 25-40 years with Graves disease. The CDR3 DNA is TGCGCCAGCAGCCGTTGGGGCCTTCTTAATGAAAAACTGTTTTTT. It translates to CASSRWGLLNEKLFF.